This TCR beta chain appears in the sequencing data of a study of blood T cell repertoires in COVID-19. Study overall: PBMCs, B-cell-depleted T cells, or T cells were the source of the cDNA or gDNA that made up the material.

The CDR3 runs 13 residues. Germline CDR1 is SGHTA and CDR2 is FQGTGA. Trimming cost V 4 bases and J 3 bases; bases outside gene matches: 1. Only in-frame clones appear in the TCRdb table, and some are missing; sequencing was by immunoSEQ multiplex PCR. The top ten clones hold about 3.6% of a sample with 200,000 to 250,000 clones, 82% of them seen once. The V and J genes are TRBV7-3 and TRBJ2-7; 9 positions match TRBD2. Sequencing was carried out using peripheral blood. The source is a woman of 80 years or more with acute or convalescent COVID-19. CDR3 amino acids: CASSSTSGYEQYF. The DNA of the CDR3 is TGTGCCAGCAGCTCGACTAGCGGCTACGAGCAGTACTTC.